The source of this T cell receptor beta chain is a study of T-cell memory formation after mild COVID-19. Using its own MiXCR run on the 5' RACE reads, TCRdb lists one record per CDR3 protein. The sample lists 120,000 to 150,000 distinct CDR3 sequences, over 15% seen once, with approximately 2.4% in the top ten. This clonotype has only a few counts. This CDR3 is built from 16 residues. Trimming cost V 1 base and J 6 bases; bases outside gene matches: 9. Germline V lookup: CDR1 DFQATT, CDR2 SNEGSKA (reference sequence). The chain has TRBV20-1 and TRBJ2-1; TRBD1 aligns across 10 bases. The material sequenced was PBMCs or a T cell subset sorted from them (not recorded which). This sequence was found in an adult woman who had mild COVID-19 (a few samples of this study predate the infection). Cell type and time point are not known. The CDR3 bases are TGCAGTGCTAGAGTGTTACGGGGACAGGGGCGCAATGAGCAGTTCTTC. Translation: CSARVLRGQGRNEQFF.